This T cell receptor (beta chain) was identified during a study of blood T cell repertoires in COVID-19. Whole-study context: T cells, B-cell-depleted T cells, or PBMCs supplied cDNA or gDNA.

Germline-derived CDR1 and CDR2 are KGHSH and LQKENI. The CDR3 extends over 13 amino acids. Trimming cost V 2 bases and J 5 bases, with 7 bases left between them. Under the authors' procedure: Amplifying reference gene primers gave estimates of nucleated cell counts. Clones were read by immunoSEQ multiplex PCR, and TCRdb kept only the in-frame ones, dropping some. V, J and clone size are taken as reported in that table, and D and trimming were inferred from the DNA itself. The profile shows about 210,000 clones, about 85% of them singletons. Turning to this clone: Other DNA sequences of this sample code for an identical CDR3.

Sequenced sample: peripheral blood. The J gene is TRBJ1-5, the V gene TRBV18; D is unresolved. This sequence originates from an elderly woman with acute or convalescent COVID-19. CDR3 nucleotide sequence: TGTGCCAGCTCACCAACAGAAGATCAGCCCCAGCATTTT. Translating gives CASSPTEDQPQHF. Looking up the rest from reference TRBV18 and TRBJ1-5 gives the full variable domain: NAGVMQNPRHLVRRRGQEARLRCSPMKGHSHVYWYRQLPEEGLKFMVYLQKENIIDESGMPKERFSAEFPKEGPSILRIQQVVRGDSAAYFCASSPTEDQPQHFGDGTRLSIL.